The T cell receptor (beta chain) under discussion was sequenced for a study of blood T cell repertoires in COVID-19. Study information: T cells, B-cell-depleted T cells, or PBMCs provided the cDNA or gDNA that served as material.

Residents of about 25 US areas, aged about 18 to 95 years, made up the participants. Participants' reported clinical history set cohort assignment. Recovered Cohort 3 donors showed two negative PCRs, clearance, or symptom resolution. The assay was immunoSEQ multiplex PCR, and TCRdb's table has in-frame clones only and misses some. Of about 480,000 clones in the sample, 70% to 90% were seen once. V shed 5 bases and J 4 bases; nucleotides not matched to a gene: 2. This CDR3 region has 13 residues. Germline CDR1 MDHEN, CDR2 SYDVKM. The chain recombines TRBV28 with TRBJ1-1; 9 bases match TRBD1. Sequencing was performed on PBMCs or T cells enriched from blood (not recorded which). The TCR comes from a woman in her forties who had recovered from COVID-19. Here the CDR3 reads CASSRDRVTEAFF. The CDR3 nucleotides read TGTGCCAGCAGTCGGGACAGGGTCACTGAAGCTTTCTTT.